This T cell receptor beta chain stems from a study of CD8 T cells in Susac syndrome. Study at large: Among the Susac syndrome patients sequenced, five or six had active disease and fewer than 10 were in remission.

After extraction with the RNeasy kit, roughly 0.45 to 1 ug of the RNA was reverse transcribed using random hexamers. Amplification of TCR beta CDR3 across 54 Vbeta and 13 Jbeta was performed with immunoSEQ multiplex PCR. TCRdb passed the immunoSEQ multiplex PCR reads through MiXCR, listing each CDR3 protein once. Of 85,000 to 130,000 distinct CDR3 sequences listed, roughly 94% were seen once; the top ten hold 0.41%. Sequencing of TCR beta was carried out in blood CD8+ and CD4+ T cells. Negative isolation yielded CD4+ and CD8+ T cells, and FACS enriched TEMRA cells. CDR3 length equals 15 residues. Trimming removed 0 bases from V and 5 bases from J, with 13 bases in between. From germline, CDR1 is MGHRA and CDR2 YSYEKL.

The sequence was obtained from a human donor with Susac syndrome. The chain joins TRBV4-1 to TRBJ2-5; a possible D gene is TRBD1 (6 bases). Input material: CD8+ T cells from PBMCs. The CDR3 DNA sequence: TGCGCCAGCAGCCAAGAAAACAGGGCAGGGGAGACCCAGTACTTC. Its protein product is CASSQENRAGETQYF.